Described below is a single T cell receptor (beta chain) sequence and its context. Its antigen is still unknown. The data stem from a study of post-analysis software for immune sequencing data. Overall study findings and caveats: The study found TRBV5-6, TRBV5-1 and TRBV20-1 among 4 or 5 TRBV segments more frequent in patients than controls.

Prepared TCR beta cDNA libraries contained unique molecular identifiers. Each CDR3 protein is one row after TCRdb ran MiXCR on the PCR reads. The sample has fewer than 850,000 distinct CDR3 sequences, roughly 30% seen once. The CDR3 length is 14 residues. With 5 bases clipped from V and 3 bases from J, the junction kept 6 bases outside the gene matches. Germline V lookup: CDR1 DFQATT, CDR2 SNEGSKA (reference sequence). The source is a girl aged 10 to 17 with multiple sclerosis. The genes are TRBV20-1 and TRBJ2-3; 9 bases map to TRBD2. Material: blood. CDR3 nucleotide sequence: TGCAGTGCTCCTCTAGCGGGACGGACAGATACGCAGTATTTT. It is translated as CSAPLAGRTDTQYF.